This note documents a single T cell receptor (beta chain) sequence. As yet, its antigen is unknown. The CDR3 runs 14 residues. The germline V gene has CDR1 MGHRA and CDR2 YSYEKL. V lost 0 bases, J lost 3 bases, and 6 bases lay in between. The time point denotes: newly diagnosed GD, antithyroid drugs for less than 3 months. The TCR library was made from RNA extracted from PBMCs. Diagnosis followed American Thyroid Association guidelines for Graves' disease. Arm-PCR of CDR3 regions and iRepertoire HTBI primers were the basis on which TCR beta libraries were built. One entry per CDR3 protein, called by TCRdb with MiXCR from the multiplex PCR reads. The repertoire holds hundreds of thousands of distinct CDR3 sequences, with approximately 16% as singletons. This specimen belongs to a study of regulatory T cells in long-lasting Graves disease. General study results and limits: Less diverse TCR repertoires were seen in persistent Graves' patients than in newly diagnosed ones. Under persistent disease, TRBV28, TRBJ1-2 and TRBJ2-5 were used preferentially.

The same data also went into a second study, on T cells in Graves' hyperthyroidism and ophthalmopathy.

This specimen was peripheral blood mononuclear cells (PBMCs), taken at new diagnosis, from a patient treated with antithyroid drugs. V gene TRBV4-1 combines with J gene TRBJ2-1; no definite D call. This clonotype was obtained from a woman aged 40-60 years with Graves disease. As DNA, the CDR3 is TGCGCCAGCAGCCAAGATCCCCACTACAATGAGCAGTTCTTC. Amino acids: CASSQDPHYNEQFF.